These T cell receptor beta chains were read from a single sample in a study of human T cells and chemical hapten exposure. TCRdb processed the RACE reads anew with MiXCR; each CDR3 protein has one entry. Of about 68,000 distinct CDR3 sequences listed, roughly 9.8% are singletons. Sequencing was performed on whole blood, taken in connection with sensitization to the hapten diphenylcyclopropenone (DPC). Receptor source: a woman aged 45-60 years with alopecia areata. Some clones in this sample may be carry-over from other donors' samples. Each CDR3 is given with its conserved first and last residue. The D gene is left open where the match is weak. Size is stated for part of the rows, as once, few or many counts, or as a class when the clone is expanded.

clone size: many
D gene: NA
V gene: TRBV2
J gene: TRBJ2-1
CDR3 length: 15
CDR3 protein: CASSEGRLGGNEQFF
CDR3 DNA: TGTGCCAGCAGTGAAGGACGCTTGGGCGGCAATGAGCAGTTCTTC

clone size: NA
D gene: NA
V gene: TRBV19
J gene: TRBJ2-7
CDR3 length: 12
CDR3 protein: CASKGGSYEQYF
CDR3 DNA: TGTGCCAGTAAGGGCGGTTCCTACGAGCAGTACTTC

clone size: many
D gene: TRBD1
V gene: TRBV11-2
J gene: TRBJ2-2
CDR3 length: 15
CDR3 protein: CASSRRTGSTGELFF
CDR3 DNA: TGTGCCAGCAGCCGCCGGACAGGGAGCACCGGGGAGCTGTTTTTT

clone size: NA
D gene: TRBD2
V gene: TRBV29-1
J gene: TRBJ2-1
CDR3 length: 14
CDR3 protein: CSVEERDSYNEQFF
CDR3 DNA: TGCAGCGTTGAGGAGCGGGACTCCTACAATGAGCAGTTCTTC

clone size: many
D gene: NA
V gene: TRBV3-1
J gene: TRBJ1-6
CDR3 length: 14
CDR3 protein: CASSQDRRNSPLHF
CDR3 DNA: TGTGCCAGCAGCCAAGACAGGCGTAATTCACCCCTCCACTTT

clone size: few
D gene: NA
V gene: TRBV18
J gene: TRBJ2-7
CDR3 length: 15
CDR3 protein: CASSPPRDPDYEQYF
CDR3 DNA: TGTGCCAGCTCCCCACCAAGGGATCCCGACTACGAGCAGTACTTC

clone size: many
D gene: NA
V gene: TRBV20-1
J gene: TRBJ2-3
CDR3 length: 15
CDR3 protein: CSAPHLRGLGDTQYF
CDR3 DNA: TGCAGTGCTCCGCACCTGCGGGGTCTCGGGGATACGCAGTATTTT

clone size: NA
D gene: NA
V gene: TRBV18
J gene: TRBJ2-7
CDR3 length: 12
CDR3 protein: CASSRQDYEQYF
CDR3 DNA: TGTGCCAGCTCACGACAAGACTACGAGCAGTACTTC

clone size: NA
D gene: NA
V gene: TRBV3-1
J gene: TRBJ1-1
CDR3 length: 14
CDR3 protein: CASSQARQVTEAFF
CDR3 DNA: TGTGCCAGCAGCCAAGCGAGACAGGTCACTGAAGCTTTCTTT

clone size: NA
D gene: NA
V gene: TRBV9
J gene: TRBJ1-1
CDR3 length: 16
CDR3 protein: CASSPTSHRVNTEAFF
CDR3 DNA: TGTGCCAGCAGCCCGACGAGTCACAGAGTGAACACTGAAGCTTTCTTT

clone size: many
D gene: NA
V gene: TRBV4-3
J gene: TRBJ1-1
CDR3 length: 13
CDR3 protein: CASSQDVGRRAFF
CDR3 DNA: TGCGCCAGCAGCCAAGATGTTGGCAGGCGAGCTTTCTTT

clone size: many
D gene: NA
V gene: TRBV29-1
J gene: TRBJ1-1
CDR3 length: 13
CDR3 protein: CSVLKTGNTEAFF
CDR3 DNA: TGCAGCGTTCTCAAAACAGGTAACACTGAAGCTTTCTTT

clone size: NA
D gene: TRBD2
V gene: TRBV6-4
J gene: TRBJ2-1
CDR3 length: 13
CDR3 protein: CASSSGRDNEQFF
CDR3 DNA: TGTGCCAGCAGTAGCGGGAGAGATAATGAGCAGTTCTTC

clone size: many
D gene: NA
V gene: TRBV9
J gene: TRBJ2-5
CDR3 length: 14
CDR3 protein: CASSVDSAQETQYF
CDR3 DNA: TGTGCCAGCAGCGTAGATAGCGCCCAAGAGACCCAGTACTTC

clone size: many
D gene: NA
V gene: TRBV5-1
J gene: TRBJ2-3
CDR3 length: 11
CDR3 protein: CASSGSDTQYF
CDR3 DNA: TGCGCCAGCAGCGGGTCAGATACGCAGTATTTT

clone size: few
D gene: NA
V gene: TRBV5-6
J gene: TRBJ2-1
CDR3 length: 15
CDR3 protein: CASSNAPNIDNEQFF
CDR3 DNA: TGTGCCAGCAGCAACGCACCTAATATTGACAATGAGCAGTTCTTC